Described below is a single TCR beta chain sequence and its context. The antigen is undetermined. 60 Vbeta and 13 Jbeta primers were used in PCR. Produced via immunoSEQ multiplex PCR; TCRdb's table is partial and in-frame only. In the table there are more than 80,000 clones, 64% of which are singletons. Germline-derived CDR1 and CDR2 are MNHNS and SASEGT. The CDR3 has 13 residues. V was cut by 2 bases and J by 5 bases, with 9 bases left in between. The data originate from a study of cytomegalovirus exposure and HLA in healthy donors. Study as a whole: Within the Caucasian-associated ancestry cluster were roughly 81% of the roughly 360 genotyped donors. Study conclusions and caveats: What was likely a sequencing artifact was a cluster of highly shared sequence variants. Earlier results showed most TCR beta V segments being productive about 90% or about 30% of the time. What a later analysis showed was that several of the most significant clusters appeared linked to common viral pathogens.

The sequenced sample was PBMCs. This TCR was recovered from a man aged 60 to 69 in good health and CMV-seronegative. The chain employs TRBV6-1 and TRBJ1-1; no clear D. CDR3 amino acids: CASSEYMFTEAFF. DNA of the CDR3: TGTGCCAGCAGTGAATACATGTTTACTGAAGCTTTCTTT.